These T cell receptor beta chains were read from a single sample in a study of a mutant IDH1 vaccine in newly diagnosed glioma. Their antigens remain unidentified. TCRdb's table, derived via immunoSEQ multiplex PCR, lists solely in-frame clones and lacks some. This table has around 60,000 clones, 70% to 90% appearing once. The sample in question was PBMCs, obtained from a glioma patient whose treatment included an IDH1 peptide vaccine. The receptors come from a man younger than 40 with glioma. The CDR3 runs from the conserved cysteine through the conserved F or W. A D gene is named only where the DNA matches it firmly. Some rows have no size entry. The others give once, few or many, or a class for an expanded clone.

V: TRBV28
size: -
D: TRBD1
J: TRBJ1-2
CDR3: CASRTPGQGATSYTF
DNA: TGTGCCAGCAGGACTCCGGGACAGGGGGCAACAAGTTACACCTTC

V: TRBV18
size: -
D: TRBD1
J: TRBJ1-2
CDR3: CASSPWKGQGDGYTF
DNA: TGTGCCAGCTCACCGTGGAAAGGACAGGGGGATGGCTACACCTTC

V: TRBV15
size: once
D: -
J: TRBJ2-5
CDR3: CATSRDLQETQYF
DNA: TGTGCCACCAGCAGAGACCTACAAGAGACCCAGTACTTC

V: TRBV10-1
size: -
D: TRBD1
J: TRBJ2-1
CDR3: CASSESTGGNEQFF
DNA: TGCGCCAGCAGTGAGTCGACAGGGGGCAATGAGCAGTTCTTC

V: TRBV6-6
size: -
D: TRBD1
J: TRBJ1-1
CDR3: CASSYIGQATAEAFF
DNA: TGTGCCAGCAGTTACATAGGACAGGCGACCGCTGAAGCTTTCTTT

V: TRBV15
size: -
D: TRBD2
J: TRBJ2-1
CDR3: CATSSRTSGDYNEQFF
DNA: TGTGCCACCAGCAGTCGGACTAGCGGGGATTACAATGAGCAGTTCTTC

V: TRBV10-2
size: -
D: -
J: TRBJ2-3
CDR3: CASSITGVSPDTQYF
DNA: TGCGCCAGCAGTATTACGGGGGTTTCGCCAGATACGCAGTATTTT

V: TRBV7-8
size: -
D: -
J: TRBJ2-5
CDR3: CASSSDTQRETQYF
DNA: TGTGCCAGCAGCTCGGACACCCAAAGGGAGACCCAGTACTTC

V: TRBV14
size: -
D: -
J: TRBJ2-7
CDR3: CASSQLVTGRGDEQYF
DNA: TGTGCCAGCAGCCAACTCGTAACAGGGAGAGGGGACGAGCAGTACTTC

V: TRBV27
size: -
D: TRBD1
J: TRBJ2-2
CDR3: CASRKSVGTGEFEMAGELFF
DNA: TGTGCCAGCAGAAAAAGTGTCGGGACAGGGGAATTTGAAATGGCCGGGGAGCTGTTTTTT

V: TRBV6-1
size: -
D: -
J: TRBJ1-4
CDR3: CASRRAGTPNEKLFF
DNA: TGTGCCAGCAGGAGGGCGGGCACTCCTAATGAAAAACTGTTTTTT

V: TRBV6-1
size: -
D: -
J: TRBJ1-2
CDR3: CASGQIYGYTF
DNA: TGTGCCAGCGGACAGATATATGGCTACACCTTC

V: TRBV2
size: -
D: -
J: TRBJ2-7
CDR3: CASSEATGAPYEQYF
DNA: TGTGCCAGCAGTGAAGCTACAGGTGCCCCTTACGAGCAGTACTTC

V: TRBV5-1
size: -
D: TRBD1
J: TRBJ2-7
CDR3: CASSSGTATYEQYF
DNA: TGCGCCAGCAGCTCAGGGACAGCGACCTACGAGCAGTACTTC

V: TRBV7-9
size: -
D: TRBD1
J: TRBJ2-2
CDR3: CASSARQGARTGELFF
DNA: TGTGCCAGCAGCGCCAGACAGGGGGCGAGGACCGGGGAGCTGTTTTTT

V: TRBV19
size: once
D: -
J: TRBJ1-2
CDR3: CASSMEGRGYIGYGYTF
DNA: TGTGCCAGTAGTATGGAGGGAAGAGGATATATAGGGTATGGCTACACCTTC

V: TRBV9
size: once
D: -
J: TRBJ1-5
CDR3: CASSVGAGNQPQHF
DNA: TGTGCCAGCAGCGTAGGGGCAGGGAATCAGCCCCAGCATTTT

V: TRBV6-1
size: -
D: -
J: TRBJ1-2
CDR3: CASSEALMGGIGYTF
DNA: TGTGCCAGCAGTGAAGCGCTGATGGGGGGTATTGGCTACACCTTC

V: TRBV4-1
size: -
D: TRBD1
J: TRBJ2-1
CDR3: CASSPQGNEQFF
DNA: TGCGCCAGCAGCCCACAGGGGAATGAGCAGTTCTTC

V: TRBV10-1
size: once
D: -
J: TRBJ1-4
CDR3: CASSVVEVGGEKLFF
DNA: TGCGCCAGCAGTGTGGTTGAGGTGGGGGGGGAAAAACTGTTTTTT

V: TRBV7-7
size: -
D: TRBD1
J: TRBJ1-3
CDR3: CASSPGQGGLSSGNTIYF
DNA: TGTGCCAGCAGCCCTGGACAGGGGGGACTAAGCTCTGGAAACACCATATATTTT

V: TRBV5-5
size: -
D: -
J: TRBJ1-3
CDR3: CASSLFSTSGNTIYF
DNA: TGTGCCAGCAGCTTGTTCTCCACTTCTGGAAACACCATATATTTT

V: TRBV2
size: -
D: TRBD2
J: TRBJ2-5
CDR3: CASRNGLAGGSVETQYF
DNA: TGTGCCAGCAGGAACGGACTAGCGGGGGGTAGCGTTGAGACCCAGTACTTC

V: TRBV4-1
size: -
D: -
J: TRBJ2-7
CDR3: CASSQDGGTTYEQYF
DNA: TGCGCCAGCAGCCAAGATGGCGGTACAACCTACGAGCAGTACTTC

V: TRBV15
size: -
D: TRBD2
J: TRBJ2-1
CDR3: CATSRTSGDYNEQFF
DNA: TGTGCCACCAGCAGGACTAGCGGGGACTACAATGAGCAGTTCTTC

V: TRBV19
size: -
D: -
J: TRBJ1-3
CDR3: CASSIPGRAAGNTIYF
DNA: TGTGCCAGTAGTATCCCGGGCAGGGCCGCTGGAAACACCATATATTTT

V: TRBV7-9
size: once
D: TRBD2
J: TRBJ2-3
CDR3: CASSYGGAWADTQYF
DNA: TGTGCCAGCAGCTACGGGGGGGCCTGGGCAGATACGCAGTATTTT

V: TRBV14
size: -
D: -
J: TRBJ2-1
CDR3: CASSQDQGIYSYNEQFF
DNA: TGTGCCAGCAGCCAAGATCAGGGGATATACTCCTACAATGAGCAGTTCTTC

V: TRBV2
size: -
D: -
J: TRBJ2-4
CDR3: CASSPGGTTYF
DNA: TGTGCCAGCAGCCCTGGGGGGACGACTTACTTC